Below are 23 T cell receptor beta chains sequenced from a single sample in a study of OX40 agonist ivuxolimab in advanced cancers. The assay was immunoSEQ multiplex PCR, and TCRdb's table has in-frame clones only and misses some. The top ten clones hold approximately 2.3% of a sample with roughly 80,000 clones, just under 90% of them seen once. Sequencing used CD4+ or CD8+ T cells sorted from blood, obtained in a trial of the OX40 agonist ivuxolimab. All receptors come from an adult with an advanced solid tumor such as melanoma, head and neck, liver or kidney cancer.

The count of this clone is one. The genes are TRBV7-9 and TRBJ2-1; 8 bases are shared with TRBD2. The CDR3 totals 14 residues. J gave up 7 bases and V 1 base, and 3 bases lay outside the gene matches. From germline, CDR1 is SEHNR and CDR2 FQNEAQ (reference sequence). The CDR3 DNA is TGTGCCAGCAGCTTAGGGGGACTAGGTAATGAGCAGTTCTTC. Amino acids: CASSLGGLGNEQFF.

CDR3 sequence (DNA): TGTGCCAGCCGCCGACAGGTCACCGGGGAGCTGTTTTTT. It specifies CASRRQVTGELFF. This rearrangement joins TRBV7-9 to TRBJ2-2, with D possibly being TRBD1 (6 bases). Germline V gene data show CDR1 as SEHNR and CDR2 as FQNEAQ (reference sequence). The CDR3 runs 13 residues. Deletions cut 8 bases from V and 4 bases from J, with 11 bases between.

The CDR3 protein is CASSQRRTGGAFF. The CDR3 region has the DNA TGTGCCAGCAGCCAGCGAAGGACAGGGGGAGCTTTCTTT. This chain links TRBV14 with TRBJ1-1, with 10 bases matching TRBD1. The V segment lost 3 bases and the J segment 10 bases; nucleotides outside the gene matches: 5. The CDR3 is 13 residues long. Germline-derived CDR1 and CDR2 are SGHDN and FVKESK.

This clone came up a few times. This chain links TRBV6-5 with TRBJ1-4; a weak D match, TRBD1 (5 bases). V lost 0 bases and J 6 bases, leaving 14 bases between the germline ends. The CDR3 has 16 amino acids. Germline V gene sequence: CDR1 MNHEY, CDR2 SVGAGI. In DNA, the CDR3 is TGTGCCAGCAGTTACTCGGCAGGGCCTCTTGATGAAAAACTGTTTTTT. Translated, it gives CASSYSAGPLDEKLFF.

This rearrangement joins TRBV5-1 to TRBJ2-2; a possible D gene is TRBD2 (5 bases). The V end lost 0 bases, the J end lost 6 bases, and 12 bases lay between the germline ends. The CDR3 contains 15 residues. CDR1 is SGHRS, CDR2 YFSETQ, per germline. Here the CDR3 reads CASSLGRQEAGELFF. The CDR3 DNA follows: TGCGCCAGCAGCTTGGGGAGGCAGGAAGCCGGGGAGCTGTTTTTT. The variable domain in full, with the rest retrieved from reference TRBV5-1 and TRBJ2-2, is KAGVTQTPRYLIKTRGQQVTLSCSPISGHRSVSWYQQTPGQGLQFLFEYFSETQRNKGNFPGRFSGRQFSNSRSEMNVSTLELGDSALYLCASSLGRQEAGELFFGEGSRLTVL.

Concerning this clone itself: Distinct nucleotide sequences in the sample also encode this CDR3. This chain connects TRBV11-3 to TRBJ2-1; no clear D. V gave up 5 bases and J gave up 2 bases, with 7 bases separating them. Germline V gives CDR1 SGHNT, CDR2 YENEEA. The CDR3 totals 13 residues. In DNA form, the CDR3 reads TGTGCCAGCAGCCCCGGACCCTACAATGAGCAGTTCTTC. Translated, it gives CASSPGPYNEQFF. Supplemented by reference TRBV11-3 and TRBJ2-1, the full variable domain reads EAGVVQSPRYKIIEKKQPVAFWCNPISGHNTLYWYLQNLGQGPELLIRYENEEAVDDSQLPKDRFSAERLKGVDSTLKIQPAELGDSAVYLCASSPGPYNEQFFGPGTRLTVL.

J is TRBJ1-2 and V is TRBV30, with D hard to call. CDR3 size: 16 residues. The V end lost 0 bases, the J end lost 5 bases, and 19 bases lay between the germline ends. The germline V gene has CDR1 GTSNPN and CDR2 SVGIG (reference sequence). The CDR3 nucleotides read TGTGCCTGGAGTGTAAAAGGCGATAACCCCGAGTATGGCTACACCTTC. Translating gives CAWSVKGDNPEYGYTF.

The chain combines TRBV6-4 with TRBJ2-7; 10 positions agree with TRBD1. The length of the CDR3 is 17 residues. Germline V gene data show CDR1 as MRHNA and CDR2 as SNTAGT. Trimming took 0 bases from V and 3 from J; bases not matched to a gene: 8. The CDR3 region is CASSDSPDRGSFYEQYF. In DNA form, the CDR3 reads TGTGCCAGCAGTGACTCTCCGGACAGGGGGTCCTTCTACGAGCAGTACTTC.

The V gene is TRBV2, the J gene TRBJ2-7; D gene ambiguous. The CDR3 spans 11 residues. V was trimmed by 4 bases and J by 3 bases, leaving 4 bases between them. From germline, CDR1 is SNHLY and CDR2 FYNNEI. CDR3 loop: CASSASYEQYF. The DNA of the CDR3 is TGTGCCAGCAGTGCAAGCTACGAGCAGTACTTC. The full variable domain, its missing parts supplied by reference TRBV2 and TRBJ2-7, is EPEVTQTPSHQVTQMGQEVILRCVPISNHLYFYWYRQILGQKVEFLVSFYNNEISEKSEIFDDQFSVERPDGSNFTLKIRSTKLEDSAMYFCASSASYEQYFGPGTRLTVT.

Here the CDR3 DNA reads TGTGCCAGCAGTCCCCAGACGGGATCCTACGAGCAGTACTTC. Its protein product is CASSPQTGSYEQYF. V and J are TRBV25-1 and TRBJ2-7; TRBD2 is a possible D gene (5 bases). The CDR3 covers 14 residues. Germline CDR1 MGHDK, CDR2 SYGVNS. The V end was cut by 5 bases, the J end by 1 base, with 12 bases between.

V usage is TRBV6-1 and J usage is TRBJ2-1; tentatively, D is TRBD2 (6 bases). The V and J ends lost 6 bases and 10 bases respectively, with 22 bases between them. The CDR3 runs to 15 residues. CDR1 is MNHNS and CDR2 is SASEGT in the germline V gene. In DNA, the CDR3 is TGTGCCAGCAGGGATCTGGGACTCTTCCGGGGCGAGCAGTTCTTC. Residues: CASRDLGLFRGEQFF.

The rearrangement uses TRBV30 and TRBJ1-2; the match to TRBD1 covers 7 bases. The CDR3 has 12 amino acids. J was trimmed by 2 bases and V by 7 bases; bases with no gene match: 4. Germline CDR1 is GTSNPN and CDR2 is SVGIG (reference sequence). CDR3 DNA sequence: TGTGCCTCCCCGGGACAGAACTATGGCTACACCTTC. It encodes CASPGQNYGYTF.

This chain connects TRBV11-1 to TRBJ2-7, with D possibly being TRBD1 (5 bases). CDR1 and CDR2 from the germline V gene are SGHAT and FQDESV (reference sequence). The V end lost 1 base, the J end lost 12 bases, and 13 bases lay between the germline ends. The CDR3 loop spans 12 amino acids. CDR3 bases: TGTGCCAGCAGCTTAGTCCCGCAGGGCACGTACTTC. Translating it yields CASSLVPQGTYF.

This clone was found once. The rearrangement uses TRBV5-1 and TRBJ2-1, with 8 bases that match TRBD1. The germline V gene encodes CDR1 SGHRS and CDR2 YFSETQ. The CDR3 totals 18 residues. The trim removed 0 bases at V and 5 bases at J, leaving 13 bases unmatched. CDR3 sequence reads: CASSLAFDRGRRNNEQFF. The CDR3 region has the DNA TGCGCCAGCAGCTTGGCCTTTGACAGGGGCCGGAGGAACAATGAGCAGTTCTTC.

CDR3 region: CASSFSEANEKLFF. In DNA, the CDR3 is TGTGCCAGCTCATTCTCAGAGGCTAATGAAAAACTGTTTTTT. The gene calls are TRBV18 and TRBJ1-4; D remains unclear. CDR1 and CDR2 from the germline V gene are KGHSH and LQKENI. Trimming stripped 5 bases from V and 3 bases from J, with 10 bases between. The CDR3 extends over 14 amino acids.

V gene TRBV30 combines with J gene TRBJ2-3; D gene ambiguous. The CDR3 spans 15 residues. Germline CDR1 is GTSNPN and CDR2 is SVGIG (reference sequence). The ends were cut back, 0 bases at V and 2 bases at J, with 12 bases in the middle. CDR3 coding DNA: TGTGCCTGGAGTGTACTAAACTCCTACACAGATACGCAGTATTTT. Translated, it gives CAWSVLNSYTDTQYF.

There are a few counts of this clone. The gene calls are TRBV23-1 and TRBJ1-5, with 7 bases identical to TRBD1. TRBV23-1 has ORF status, its function being uncertain. J gave up 5 bases and V 0 bases, and 10 bases lay outside the gene matches. This CDR3 spans 17 amino acids. The CDR3 DNA reads TGCGCCAGCAGTCAATCGGTAGGGGCAGGGGGAGATCAGCCCCAGCATTTT. Its protein product is CASSQSVGAGGDQPQHF.

This clone occurred a few times. This chain links TRBV29-1 with TRBJ1-2; D remains unclear. The germline V gene has CDR1 SQVTM and CDR2 ANQGSEA. There are 12 residues in the CDR3. V was clipped by 4 bases and J by 2 bases, with 8 bases between them. CDR3 loop: CSVVWQNYGYTF. In DNA, the CDR3 is TGCAGCGTTGTCTGGCAGAACTATGGCTACACCTTC.

This clone was detected once. This chain joins TRBV9 and TRBJ1-2; possible D gene TRBD1, 5 bases. Trimming removed 0 bases from V and 5 bases from J, with 8 bases in between. CDR3 length equals 13 residues. Germline CDR1 is SGDLS and CDR2 is YYNGEE. CDR3 in DNA: TGTGCCAGCAGCGTAGAAGGGGCGTATGGCTACACCTTC. Translating gives CASSVEGAYGYTF.

The rearrangement uses TRBV7-9 and TRBJ2-1; tentative D call: TRBD2 (5 bases). Trimming cost V 3 bases and J 2 bases, with 5 bases left between them. Germline values: CDR1 SEHNR, CDR2 FQNEAQ (reference sequence). This CDR3 has 13 residues. CDR3 sequence reads: CASSLGAYNEQFF. The DNA of the CDR3 is TGTGCCAGCAGCTTGGGAGCCTACAATGAGCAGTTCTTC.

The V call is TRBV7-9, the J call TRBJ2-5, with D hard to call. CDR1 SEHNR and CDR2 FQNEAQ come from the germline V gene (reference sequence). This CDR3 contains 12 residues. V lost 8 bases and J 1 base, leaving 8 bases between the germline ends. The CDR3 sequence is CASSLFQETQYF. The CDR3 DNA sequence: TGTGCCAGCTCCCTTTTCCAAGAGACCCAGTACTTC.

This chain uses TRBV28 with TRBJ1-5; D is uncertain. This CDR3 has 16 amino acids. Trimming took off 3 bases at V and 0 bases at J, with 12 bases between the two ends. Germline loops: CDR1 MDHEN, CDR2 SYDVKM. In DNA, the CDR3 is TGTGCCAGCAGTTTCCTGACGCACCGTAGCAATCAGCCCCAGCATTTT. It encodes CASSFLTHRSNQPQHF.

The V and J genes are TRBV15 and TRBJ2-7, with D perhaps being TRBD1 or TRBD2 (6 bases each). This CDR3 comprises 14 residues. The V end was cut by 2 bases, the J end by 5 bases, with 13 bases between. Germline CDR1 reads LNHNV; CDR2 reads YYDKDF (reference sequence). CDR3 sequence reads: CATSRMEGHHEQYF. In DNA, the CDR3 is TGTGCCACCAGCAGAATGGAGGGACACCACGAGCAGTACTTC.